This T cell receptor (beta chain) was documented in a study of OX40 agonist ivuxolimab in advanced cancers. About the study: As their treatment, patients were administered ivuxolimab, an agonistic anti-OX40 (CD134) antibody. Across the patients, intravenous ivuxolimab was delivered every 2 weeks at 0.01 to 10 mg/kg. Study-wide points: There was clonal expansion of CD4+ and CD8+ blood T cells by week 6 at 0.1 to 3.0 mg/kg.

The V gene lost 0 bases and the J gene lost 4 bases, with 7 bases spanning the gap. Germline V gene sequence: CDR1 SGDLS, CDR2 YYNGEE. This CDR3 is built from 14 residues. Comment on this clone: Antigen unknown.

TCRdb's table, derived via immunoSEQ multiplex PCR, lists solely in-frame clones and lacks some. The sample holds over 55,000 clones; approximately 90% are singletons and the top ten take 1.5% to 2%. A history of autoimmune disease or systemic immunosuppression excluded patients. This chain links TRBV9 with TRBJ1-4; no reliable D call. The TCR comes from an adult with an advanced solid tumor such as melanoma, head and neck, liver or kidney cancer. The source material was CD4+ or CD8+ T cells sorted from blood, sampled in a trial of the OX40 agonist ivuxolimab. CDR3 nucleotides: TGTGCCAGCAGCGTAGGCGGGTATAATGAAAAACTGTTTTTT. Protein sequence: CASSVGGYNEKLFF. Full variable domain (rest looked up from reference TRBV9 and TRBJ1-4): DSGVTQTPKHLITATGQRVTLRCSPRSGDLSVYWYQQSLDQGLQFLIQYYNGEERAKGNILERFSAQQFPDLHSELNLSSLELGDSALYFCASSVGGYNEKLFFGSGTQLSVL.